This note documents a single T cell receptor (beta chain) sequence. This record belongs to a study of blood T cell repertoires in COVID-19. Study as a whole: The samples span acute and convalescent COVID-19 from the United States, Italy and Spain. T cells, B-cell-depleted T cells, or PBMCs provided the cDNA or gDNA that served as material.

The germline V gene encodes CDR1 MDHEN and CDR2 SYDVKM. The CDR3 is 15 amino acids. The V gene end was trimmed by 10 bases and the J gene end by 7 bases; junction bases not matched to a gene: 15. Methods used by the authors: Estimates of nucleated cell counts were drawn from the amplification of reference gene primers. Using immunoSEQ multiplex PCR, the repertoire was profiled, and TCRdb retains in-frame clones only, with some absent. V, J and clone size are taken as reported in that table, and D and trimming were inferred from the DNA itself. Of about 29,000 clones in the sample, approximately 79% were seen once.

The source material was peripheral blood. V gene TRBV28 combines with J gene TRBJ2-5, with 10 bases lining up with TRBD2. The receptor was derived from an elderly man with active or convalescent COVID-19. The CDR3 here is CATQTSGTTGRTQYF. The CDR3, as DNA: TGTGCCACTCAAACTAGCGGGACAACCGGTAGGACCCAGTACTTC.